The clone carrying this T cell receptor beta chain was seen only a few times. Its antigen is not known. This sample is part of a study of T cells after yellow fever vaccination. Notes on the study in general: A weaker but faster secondary response was observed, peaking on day 5 versus 15. There was a possibility that FACS-sorted repertoires contained abundant clonotypes contaminating from the bulk population.

Generation of TCR cDNA used 5'RACE template switching (which added a universal primer site and UMIs). TCRdb re-called the 5' RACE reads with MiXCR, one entry per CDR3 protein. The repertoire includes some 300,000 distinct CDR3 sequences, 3.6% of them detected once, and 23% sits in the top ten. The CDR3 is 15 amino acids. CDR1 SGHRS and CDR2 YFSETQ come from the germline V gene. Trimming removed 0 bases at V and 1 base at J, with 10 bases between. The input for sequencing was PBMCs, taken on the day of the yellow fever booster vaccination. V usage is TRBV5-1 and J usage is TRBJ1-1; D remains ambiguous. The TCR sequence derives from a man aged 18 to 30 who received the YFV17D yellow fever vaccine. CDR3 DNA: TGCGCCAGCAGCTTGGAACCGGGAACGAACACTGAAGCTTTCTTT. It specifies CASSLEPGTNTEAFF.